This TCR beta chain was identified in a study of blood T cell repertoires in COVID-19. Study-level information: Acute-phase and convalescent COVID-19 samples originated in the United States, Italy and Spain.

CDR1 and CDR2 from the germline V gene are SGHRS and YFSETQ. J lost 6 bases, V lost 4 bases, and 14 bases had no gene match. The length of the CDR3 is 17 residues. Data came from immunoSEQ multiplex PCR; TCRdb stores just in-frame clones and leaves some out. The sample contains 150,000 to 200,000 clones, around 89% of which appear only once. This clone occurred once. The TCR comes from a woman in her late teens or twenties who had recovered from COVID-19. The sequencing input was PBMCs or T cells enriched from blood (not recorded which). The chain has TRBV5-1 and TRBJ1-4; 8 bases map to TRBD1. The CDR3 nucleotides are TGCGCCAGCAGCGTTTCCGGGACAGGCTTTGGGGATGAAAAACTGTTTTTT. This sequence encodes CASSVSGTGFGDEKLFF.